These 22 T cell receptor beta chains share one sample of origin, sequenced in a study of blood T cell repertoires in COVID-19. Method: immunoSEQ multiplex PCR; TCRdb's copy keeps in-frame clones and lacks some. The data show 100,000 to 150,000 clones, about 82% seen once. The specimen sequenced was peripheral blood. The origin of the receptors is a human donor in a cohort sampled during active COVID-19.

This clone came up once. The CDR3 loop is CASGARDRTNEQYF. CDR3 nucleotide sequence: TGTGCCAGCGGAGCCCGGGACAGGACCAACGAGCAGTACTTC. The V and J genes are TRBV11-1 and TRBJ2-7; TRBD1 aligns across 8 bases. The CDR3 sequence is 14 residues long. Unmatched junction bases numbered 11, after V lost 8 bases and J lost 5 bases. CDR1 and CDR2 from the germline V gene are SGHAT and FQDESV (reference sequence).

This chain links TRBV30 with TRBJ1-2, with 10 bases identical to TRBD1. Per the germline V gene, CDR1 is GTSNPN and CDR2 is SVGIG (reference sequence). The CDR3 consists of 14 residues. Trimming cost V 5 bases and J 4 bases; bases outside gene matches: 7. As DNA, the CDR3 is TGTGCCTGGTCCGGGGACAGGGGCGGCTATGGCTACACCTTC. It specifies CAWSGDRGGYGYTF.

The chain joins TRBV13 to TRBJ2-3; 9 bases match TRBD2. J lost 3 bases, V lost 3 bases, and 1 base had no gene match. CDR3 size: 14 residues. Per germline, CDR1 PRHDT and CDR2 FYEKMQ (reference sequence). CDR3 region: CASSLAGGTDTQYF. The CDR3 DNA reads TGTGCCAGCAGCTTGGCGGGAGGGACAGATACGCAGTATTTT.

The chain couples TRBV9 to TRBJ2-2; 14 nucleotides agree with TRBD2. The germline V gene has CDR1 SGDLS and CDR2 YYNGEE. The CDR3 is made up of 17 amino acids. V lost 4 bases and J lost 5; bases outside the gene matches: 7. The CDR3 DNA is TGTGCCAGCAGCCTTGGGACTAGCGGGAGATTAACCGGGGAGCTGTTTTTT. Protein: CASSLGTSGRLTGELFF.

This CDR3 is CASSLTSVHNEQFF. CDR3 coding DNA: TGTGCCAGCAGCTTAACATCTGTTCACAATGAGCAGTTCTTC. V gene TRBV11-3 combines with J gene TRBJ2-1; D not resolved. The CDR3 has 14 amino acids. The germline gives CDR1 SGHNT, CDR2 YENEEA. V was shortened by 2 bases and J by 5 bases, with 10 bases between the two germline ends.

This chain connects TRBV9 to TRBJ2-7; 14 nucleotides match TRBD2. Per germline, CDR1 SGDLS and CDR2 YYNGEE. Trimming at V came to 0 bases and at J to 6 bases, leaving 8 bases not matched to a gene. The CDR3 runs 17 residues. In DNA, the CDR3 is TGTGCCAGCAGCGTAGCCACTGGGACTAGCGGGAGTGGCGAGCAGTACTTC. Translation: CASSVATGTSGSGEQYF. The full variable domain, with the rest looked up from reference TRBV9 and TRBJ2-7, is DSGVTQTPKHLITATGQRVTLRCSPRSGDLSVYWYQQSLDQGLQFLIQYYNGEERAKGNILERFSAQQFPDLHSELNLSSLELGDSALYFCASSVATGTSGSGEQYFGPGTRLTVT.

The chain's CDR3 is CASSPLAGGPIEQYF. The CDR3 DNA is TGTGCCAGCAGTCCGTTAGCGGGAGGGCCAATCGAGCAGTACTTC. This chain joins TRBV28 and TRBJ2-7, with 11 positions matching TRBD2. Germline CDR1 is MDHEN and CDR2 is SYDVKM. This CDR3 contains 15 residues. V was pared by 5 bases and J by 6 bases, with 9 bases of the junction left unmatched.

This clone was counted between two and nine times. The gene calls are TRBV4-1 and TRBJ1-2; D might be TRBD1 (5 bases). CDR3 length equals 13 residues. Germline V gene data show CDR1 as MGHRA and CDR2 as YSYEKL. The V and J ends lost 4 bases and 0 bases respectively, with 6 bases between them. Here the CDR3 DNA reads TGCGCCAGCAGCCTAGGGGCTAACTATGGCTACACCTTC. Translated, it gives CASSLGANYGYTF.

The rearrangement uses TRBV7-2 and TRBJ2-5, with unresolved D. Germline CDR1 is SGHTA and CDR2 is FQGNSA. The germline V and J ends were trimmed by 5 bases and 5 bases, with 12 bases remaining between them. The CDR3 covers 13 residues. The CDR3, as DNA: TGTGCCAGCAGCCGAACATGGTTGGAGACCCAGTACTTC. It codes for CASSRTWLETQYF.

This sequence joins TRBV6-5 and TRBJ2-7, with 7 bases aligning to TRBD1. The CDR3 is 13 amino acids. Germline V CDR1 and CDR2: MNHEY, SVGAGI. With 5 bases clipped from V and 7 bases from J, the junction kept 8 bases outside the gene matches. CDR3: CASSHRQGEEQYF. In DNA form, the CDR3 reads TGTGCCAGCAGTCACAGACAGGGAGAGGAGCAGTACTTC.

The chain carries TRBV30 and TRBJ2-6; 10 nucleotides line up with TRBD1. V lost 3 bases and J lost 2; bases outside the gene matches: 1. Germline CDR1 GTSNPN, CDR2 SVGIG (reference sequence). This CDR3 spans 15 amino acids. CDR3 residues: CAWRTGGAGANVLTF. The CDR3 bases are TGTGCCTGGAGGACAGGGGGCGCTGGGGCCAACGTCCTGACTTTC.

V and J are TRBV4-2 and TRBJ2-3; 7 bases line up with TRBD2. Trimming cost V 0 bases and J 6 bases; bases outside gene matches: 33. There are 24 residues in the CDR3. Per the germline V gene, CDR1 is LGHNA and CDR2 is YNFKEQ. The CDR3 DNA reads TGTGCCAGCAGCCAAGATCCCCGAGAAACCGCGCTGAAGCGCGCGGGAGCGATTCAGGATACGCAGTATTTT. This translates into CASSQDPRETALKRAGAIQDTQYF.

The V call is TRBV30, the J call TRBJ2-3; D is possibly TRBD2 (6 bases). CDR3 length equals 19 residues. The ends were cut back, 2 bases at V and 3 bases at J, with 27 bases in the middle. The germline V gene has CDR1 GTSNPN and CDR2 SVGIG (reference sequence). Here the CDR3 DNA reads TGTGCCTGGAGTCTCATAGCGGTCGAGAGACCCATTAGAACAGATACGCAGTATTTT. Protein: CAWSLIAVERPIRTDTQYF.

V is TRBV27 and J is TRBJ1-1; tentative D call: TRBD1 (6 bases). The V end was cut by 5 bases, the J end by 3 bases, with 16 bases between. CDR3 size: 15 residues. Germline values: CDR1 MNHEY, CDR2 SMNVEV (reference sequence). CDR3 amino acids: CASSEQGWGYTEAFF. The DNA for the CDR3 is TGTGCCAGCAGTGAACAGGGATGGGGGTACACTGAAGCTTTCTTT.

V usage is TRBV24-1 and J usage is TRBJ2-5, with TRBD1 matching over 7 bases. The V segment lost 5 bases and the J segment 5 bases; nucleotides outside the gene matches: 7. This CDR3 region has 14 residues. Germline V gives CDR1 KGHDR, CDR2 SFDVKD. The CDR3 protein is CATSVTGVFETQYF. In nucleotides, the CDR3 is TGTGCCACCAGTGTAACAGGGGTGTTTGAGACCCAGTACTTC.

The chain uses TRBV27 and TRBJ2-7; D not certain. The V end lost 2 bases, the J end lost 0 bases, and 8 bases lay between the germline ends. The CDR3 is 14 residues long. Per germline, CDR1 MNHEY and CDR2 SMNVEV (reference sequence). CDR3 protein: CASSLRHPSYEQYF. The CDR3 DNA follows: TGTGCCAGCAGTTTAAGACACCCCTCCTACGAGCAGTACTTC.

The CDR3 DNA follows: TGTGCCAGTAGTATCTCGGACAGGGTTGGGGGCCCTAACTATGGCTACACCTTC. Amino acid sequence: CASSISDRVGGPNYGYTF. The chain is built from TRBV19 and TRBJ1-2; 8 bases line up with TRBD1. The CDR3 is made up of 18 amino acids. V was pared by 3 bases and J by 0 bases, with 12 bases of the junction left unmatched. CDR1 and CDR2 (germline): LNHDA, SQIVND (reference sequence).

This chain joins TRBV6-4 and TRBJ2-7; perhaps TRBD1 as D (6 bases). Germline loops: CDR1 MRHNA, CDR2 SNTAGT. The CDR3 is made up of 14 amino acids. Trimming left V 5 bases short and J 0 bases short, with 11 bases between. The DNA for the CDR3 is TGTGCCAGCAGTAGAACAGGGAGCTCCTACGAGCAGTACTTC. It translates to CASSRTGSSYEQYF.

The chain recombines TRBV7-9 with TRBJ2-1, with D tentatively TRBD1 (6 bases). The CDR3 contains 16 residues. The germline gives CDR1 SEHNR, CDR2 FQNEAQ (reference sequence). The ends were cut back, 3 bases at V and 1 base at J, with 13 bases in the middle. In DNA form, the CDR3 reads TGTGCCAGCAGCTTTTGGGGACAAGGGTCCTACAATGAGCAGTTCTTC. This encodes CASSFWGQGSYNEQFF.

V is TRBV6-2 or TRBV6-3 and J is TRBJ1-5; TRBD1 matches at 8 bases. The J segment lost 1 base and the V segment lost 6 bases, leaving 5 bases of the junction unmatched. Germline V gene sequence: CDR1 MNHEY, CDR2 SVGEGT. This CDR3 is 15 amino acids long. CDR3 region: CASSQGALSNQPQHF. The CDR3 bases are TGTGCCAGCAGCCAGGGGGCGTTGAGCAATCAGCCCCAGCATTTT.

This CDR3 is CASSSRTSVGGTDTQYF. In DNA form, the CDR3 reads TGCGCCAGCAGCTCGCGGACTAGCGTAGGGGGCACAGATACGCAGTATTTT. This chain connects TRBV4-3 to TRBJ2-3, with 9 bases aligning to TRBD2. V lost 5 bases, J lost 1 base, and 10 bases stayed unmatched. CDR3 length equals 17 residues. Germline values: CDR1 LGHNA, CDR2 YSLEER.

J is TRBJ2-3 and V is TRBV27; 9 bases match TRBD2. CDR1 and CDR2 (germline): MNHEY, SMNVEV (reference sequence). The CDR3 covers 15 residues. After removal of 6 bases from V and 2 bases from J, the junction contained 6 bases not matched to a gene. CDR3 sequence (DNA): TGTGCCAGCAGGAACGGCGGGAGGGCCACAGATACGCAGTATTTT. Translated, it gives CASRNGGRATDTQYF.